This T cell receptor (beta chain) was captured in a study of human T cells and chemical hapten exposure. On the study more broadly: On about 2 cm by about 2 cm of upper inner arm skin, sensitization was performed with 2% DPC.

Attachment of unique molecular identifiers to individual cDNA molecules was performed in the library. TCRdb called the RACE reads again in MiXCR, with one record for every CDR3 protein. The sample holds 55,000 to 85,000 distinct CDR3 sequences, over 7.5% seen once. The time point was: patch test 1, 2 weeks after DPC sensitization. Treatment given: therapeutic diphenylcyclopropenone sensitization with weekly scalp DPC. Unmatched junction bases numbered 15, after V lost 1 base and J lost 1 base. The V gene's germline CDR1 is DFQATT and CDR2 SNEGSKA (reference sequence). The CDR3 length is 20 residues. The J gene is TRBJ2-6, the V gene TRBV20-1; 8 positions agree with TRBD1. The receptor comes from a woman aged 40 to 50 with alopecia areata. Some clones in this sample may be carry-over from other donors' samples. Material: whole blood, obtained in connection with sensitization to the hapten diphenylcyclopropenone (DPC). CDR3 nucleotides: TGCAGTGCTAGAGCTCCCCCAGGGGGCTTAAGTGGTTCTGGGGCCAACGTCCTGACTTTC. Translated: CSARAPPGGLSGSGANVLTF.